This entry lists 12 T cell receptor beta chains sequenced from one sample in a study of CD8+ T cells in alopecia areata. Following RNA extraction, reverse transcription yielded cDNA that acted as the sequencing template. The data were produced by immunoSEQ multiplex PCR, yet TCRdb's version contains in-frame clones alone and is incomplete. The sample includes more than 90,000 clones, about 64% of them seen just once. Treatment reported: oral pan-JAK inhibitor, 5-10 mg twice daily. Sequences were derived from CD8+ T cells sorted from blood, sampled at week 4, from a patient treated with tofacitinib. All receptors derive from a human donor with alopecia areata.

The V gene is TRBV5-6, the J gene TRBJ1-1, with D hard to call. This CDR3 comprises 15 residues. V was pared by 0 bases and J by 1 base, with 10 bases between. The germline V gene encodes CDR1 SGHDT and CDR2 YYEEEE. CDR3 bases: TGTGCCAGCAGCTTGGAATCCAGAGCGAACACTGAAGCTTTCTTT. Protein sequence: CASSLESRANTEAFF.

The table lists this clone with many counts. This chain connects TRBV6-5 to TRBJ2-1; TRBD1 aligns across 7 bases. The CDR3 runs 15 residues. V shed 7 bases, J shed 4 bases, and the junction held 10 bases outside the gene matches. Germline lookup yields CDR1 MNHEY and CDR2 SVGAGI. CDR3 DNA: TGTGCCAGCAAGTCTCAGGGGGAAGTATACAATGAGCAGTTCTTC. It codes for CASKSQGEVYNEQFF.

The rearrangement joins TRBV4-3 to TRBJ2-7; no firm D call. In germline, CDR1 is LGHNA, CDR2 YSLEER. The V gene lost 1 base and the J gene lost 3 bases, with 13 bases spanning the gap. The CDR3 spans 15 residues. The CDR3 spells CASSQGAGRVYEQYF. In nucleotides, the CDR3 is TGCGCCAGCAGCCAAGGGGCTGGACGGGTCTACGAGCAGTACTTC.

The CDR3 protein is CASSQDVSQPQHF. DNA for the CDR3: TGCGCCAGCAGCCAAGATGTTAGTCAGCCCCAGCATTTT. This chain uses TRBV4-1 with TRBJ1-5; no clear D. V lost 0 bases and J 6 bases, leaving 6 bases between the germline ends. This CDR3 comprises 13 residues. Germline CDR1 is MGHRA and CDR2 is YSYEKL.

This chain joins TRBV6-5 and TRBJ2-1, with 8 bases that match TRBD2. V shed 5 bases, J shed 9 bases, and the junction held 3 bases outside the gene matches. Germline V lookup: CDR1 MNHEY, CDR2 SVGAGI. CDR3 size: 12 residues. The CDR3 coding sequence is TGTGCCAGCAGTAGCGGGAGAGGTGAGCAGTTCTTC. Its translation is CASSSGRGEQFF.

This clone was observed a single time. The gene calls are TRBV29-1 and TRBJ2-5, with D tentatively TRBD1 (6 bases). The germline V gene has CDR1 SQVTM and CDR2 ANQGSEA. The V gene lost 2 bases and the J gene lost 1 base, with 11 bases spanning the gap. This CDR3 has 14 residues. CDR3 protein: CSVEQDSIQETQYF. CDR3 coding DNA: TGCAGCGTTGAACAGGACAGCATCCAAGAGACCCAGTACTTC. The full variable domain, with the rest looked up from reference TRBV29-1 and TRBJ2-5, is SAVISQKPSRDICQRGTSLTIQCQVDSQVTMMFWYRQQPGQSLTLIATANQGSEATYESGFVIDKFPISRPNLTFSTLTVSNMSPEDSSIYLCSVEQDSIQETQYFGPGTRLLVL.

CDR3 sequence reads: CASSASATNFNNEQFF. In DNA, the CDR3 is TGCGCCAGCTCGGCTAGCGCAACAAACTTTAACAATGAGCAGTTCTTC. This chain connects TRBV4-3 to TRBJ2-1, with D perhaps matching TRBD2 (6 bases). This CDR3 is built from 16 residues. Germline lookup yields CDR1 LGHNA and CDR2 YSLEER. V was shortened by 8 bases and J by 5 bases, with 22 bases between the two germline ends.

The chain is built from TRBV7-8 and TRBJ2-1; D is uncertain. Germline CDR1 is SGHVS and CDR2 is FQNEAQ. V lost 3 bases, J lost 0 bases, and 6 bases lay in between. The CDR3 extends over 14 amino acids. The CDR3 here is CASSFSISYNEQFF. Written as DNA, the CDR3 is TGTGCCAGCAGCTTTTCTATCTCCTACAATGAGCAGTTCTTC.

V gene TRBV27 combines with J gene TRBJ2-1; 9 nucleotides match TRBD1. Germline V lookup: CDR1 MNHEY, CDR2 SMNVEV (reference sequence). Trimming removed 7 bases from V and 8 bases from J; junction bases left unmatched: 18. The CDR3 covers 17 residues. The CDR3: CASTSLFGTGLTDEQFF. The CDR3 nucleotides read TGTGCCAGCACCTCACTATTCGGGACAGGGCTTACGGATGAGCAGTTCTTC.

This clone was seen only a few times. The gene calls are TRBV7-9 and TRBJ1-2; D gene uncertain. Germline CDR1 SEHNR, CDR2 FQNEAQ (reference sequence). Trimming stripped 5 bases from V and 8 bases from J, with 18 bases between. The CDR3 is 14 residues long. For the CDR3, the DNA is TGTGCCAGCAGCCTTTTCCGGGTGCTCGGCGGCTACACCTTC. Translation gives CASSLFRVLGGYTF.

This clone was found a few times. The V call is TRBV4-1, the J call TRBJ2-3; TRBD2 aligns across 11 bases. This CDR3 is 15 amino acids long. The trim removed 4 bases at V and 6 bases at J, leaving 6 bases unmatched. Looked up from germline, CDR1 is MGHRA and CDR2 is YSYEKL. This CDR3 is CASSPGTSGSDTQYF. The CDR3 DNA is TGCGCCAGCAGCCCTGGGACTAGCGGCTCCGATACGCAGTATTTT.

The gene calls are TRBV27 and TRBJ2-7; D gene unclear. CDR1 MNHEY and CDR2 SMNVEV come from the germline V gene (reference sequence). Trimming removed 4 bases from V and 2 bases from J, with 12 bases in between. This CDR3 spans 14 amino acids. CDR3 sequence (DNA): TGTGCCAGCAGTTCGATCACGACAACCTACGAGCAGTACTTC. Amino acid sequence: CASSSITTTYEQYF.